What follows are 32 T cell receptor beta chains derived from one specimen sequenced in a study of control samples from healthy donors and cancer patients. Generated by immunoSEQ multiplex PCR, the TCRdb table keeps only in-frame clones and is missing some. The specimen's table records about 190,000 clones. The sequenced material came from blood. The receptors stem from a woman in her 30s in good health.

CDR3 protein: CASSRTLSGGKELFF. CDR3 bases: TGCGCCAGCAGCCGTACCCTGTCCGGGGGGAAGGAACTGTTTTTT. The chain combines TRBV4-1 with TRBJ1-4, with D perhaps matching TRBD1 (5 bases). Germline V gene sequence: CDR1 MGHRA, CDR2 YSYEKL. V was trimmed by 4 bases and J by 12 bases, leaving 21 bases between them. This CDR3 has 15 residues.

The chain is built from TRBV15 and TRBJ2-1; D may be TRBD2 (6 bases). Germline loops: CDR1 LNHNV, CDR2 YYDKDF (reference sequence). Trimming took 5 bases from V and 9 from J, leaving 17 bases between them. This CDR3 spans 14 amino acids. The CDR3 sequence is CATSPRTTGAEQFF. As DNA, the CDR3 is TGTGCCACCAGCCCACGGACTACCGGGGCTGAGCAGTTCTTC.

V usage is TRBV2 and J usage is TRBJ2-6; TRBD1 matches 11 bases. Germline assignment: CDR1 SNHLY and CDR2 FYNNEI. The CDR3 is made up of 16 amino acids. V trimming: 11 bases; J trimming: 2 bases; junction bases outside the gene matches: 8. The CDR3 nucleotides read TGTGCCCGCGTGGGACAGGGGGAAGCTGGGGCCAACGTCCTGACTTTC. Its protein is CARVGQGEAGANVLTF. The full variable domain, rest sourced from reference TRBV2 and TRBJ2-6, is EPEVTQTPSHQVTQMGQEVILRCVPISNHLYFYWYRQILGQKVEFLVSFYNNEISEKSEIFDDQFSVERPDGSNFTLKIRSTKLEDSAMYFCARVGQGEAGANVLTFGAGSRLTVL.

The chain uses TRBV14 and TRBJ2-5; 7 bases map to TRBD1. Per germline, CDR1 SGHDN and CDR2 FVKESK. The CDR3 sequence is 14 residues long. The V gene end was trimmed by 1 base and the J gene end by 7 bases; junction bases not matched to a gene: 6. CDR3 loop: CASSQGQGPLTQYF. CDR3 nucleotides: TGTGCCAGCAGCCAAGGACAGGGCCCTCTGACCCAGTACTTC.

The rearrangement uses TRBV6-2 or TRBV6-3 and TRBJ1-1; 9 bases are a match to TRBD1. This CDR3 region has 17 residues. Germline lookup yields CDR1 MNHEY and CDR2 SVGEGT. With V trimmed by 7 bases and J by 1 base, 13 bases remained unmatched. The CDR3 is CASTPSRDRVSNTEAFF. The DNA for the CDR3 is TGTGCCAGCACCCCATCCCGGGACAGGGTTTCGAACACTGAAGCTTTCTTT.

The chain employs TRBV5-1 and TRBJ2-7, with 8 bases matching TRBD1. The germline gives CDR1 SGHRS, CDR2 YFSETQ. CDR3 length: 14 amino acids. V shed 7 bases, J shed 2 bases, and the junction held 8 bases outside the gene matches. CDR3 residues: CASFKGQATYEQYF. CDR3 DNA sequence: TGCGCCAGCTTCAAGGGACAGGCCACCTACGAGCAGTACTTC.

The rearrangement joins TRBV25-1 to TRBJ1-2, with D possibly matching TRBD1 (5 bases). Germline V gene lookup returns CDR1 MGHDK and CDR2 SYGVNS. This CDR3 has 12 amino acids. The V end was cut by 6 bases, the J end by 6 bases, with 11 bases between. The CDR3 spells CASRAGGHGYTF. As DNA, the CDR3 is TGTGCCAGCAGGGCCGGGGGTCATGGCTACACCTTC.

The chain is built from TRBV7-2 and TRBJ2-5; D remains unclear. The CDR3 loop spans 14 amino acids. Germline lookup yields CDR1 SGHTA and CDR2 FQGNSA. Trimming removed 1 base from V and 0 bases from J, with 6 bases in between. The CDR3 DNA is TGTGCCAGCAGCTTAGTTTTTAACCAAGAGACCCAGTACTTC. Translating gives CASSLVFNQETQYF.

V gene TRBV28 combines with J gene TRBJ2-3; 7 bases are shared with TRBD2. The V gene end was trimmed by 1 base and the J gene end by 4 bases; junction bases not matched to a gene: 5. The CDR3 extends over 15 amino acids. The V gene's germline CDR1 is MDHEN and CDR2 SYDVKM. Here the CDR3 DNA reads TGTGCCAGCAGTTTATATCGGACTAGGTCAGATACGCAGTATTTT. Its protein product is CASSLYRTRSDTQYF.

The V gene is TRBV7-2, the J gene TRBJ1-1; TRBD1 matches 7 bases. V lost 5 bases, J lost 0 bases, and 6 bases stayed unmatched. This CDR3 comprises 15 residues. Germline V CDR1 and CDR2: SGHTA, FQGNSA. As DNA, the CDR3 is TGTGCCAGCAGCAAGAGACAGGGATTGAACACTGAAGCTTTCTTT. Amino acid sequence: CASSKRQGLNTEAFF.

V usage is TRBV5-1 and J usage is TRBJ1-1; tentative D call: TRBD1 (6 bases). The CDR3 runs to 16 residues. Trimming removed 5 bases from V and 8 bases from J, with 25 bases in between. CDR1 is SGHRS, CDR2 YFSETQ, per germline. Here the CDR3 DNA reads TGCGCCAGCAGGTTCGCCCCTCCGGGGGCTGCCGAAGAAGCTTTCTTT. Protein: CASRFAPPGAAEEAFF. Looking up the rest from reference TRBV5-1 and TRBJ1-1 gives the full variable domain: KAGVTQTPRYLIKTRGQQVTLSCSPISGHRSVSWYQQTPGQGLQFLFEYFSETQRNKGNFPGRFSGRQFSNSRSEMNVSTLELGDSALYLCASRFAPPGAAEEAFFGQGTRLTVV.

This chain uses TRBV28 with TRBJ1-2; D is possibly TRBD1 (6 bases). The V gene's germline CDR1 is MDHEN and CDR2 SYDVKM. CDR3 length: 16 amino acids. Trimming shortened V by 5 bases and J by 4 bases, and 20 bases separated the two germline ends. CDR3 sequence: CASSQRQYLGGYGYTF. The CDR3 bases are TGTGCCAGCAGTCAACGACAGTACCTAGGGGGCTATGGCTACACCTTC.

The J gene is TRBJ1-6, the V gene TRBV9, with 7 bases fitting TRBD1. The CDR3 extends over 17 amino acids. Germline loops: CDR1 SGDLS, CDR2 YYNGEE. V was clipped by 0 bases and J by 4 bases; unmatched bases: 7. CDR3 DNA sequence: TGTGCCAGCAGCGTAGATTTCGGGACAGCGTATAATTCACCCCTCCACTTT. Translated, it gives CASSVDFGTAYNSPLHF.

The chain links TRBV7-2 to TRBJ2-1, with 9 bases matching TRBD1. The J segment lost 9 bases and the V segment lost 5 bases, leaving 14 bases of the junction unmatched. The CDR3 covers 16 residues. The V gene's germline CDR1 is SGHTA and CDR2 FQGNSA. This chain's CDR3 is CASSHAWGGTGSEQFF. The CDR3 region has the DNA TGTGCCAGCAGCCACGCTTGGGGGGGGACAGGGAGTGAGCAGTTCTTC.

The chain recombines TRBV2 with TRBJ1-4, with a tentative D call TRBD1 (6 bases). Germline loops: CDR1 SNHLY, CDR2 FYNNEI. V was clipped by 4 bases and J by 6 bases, with 12 bases between them. This CDR3 has 14 residues. DNA for the CDR3: TGTGCCAGCAGTGTCAGGGGTCGGGATGAAAAACTGTTTTTT. It translates to CASSVRGRDEKLFF.

The V call is TRBV21-1, the J call TRBJ1-1. TRBV21-1 is a pseudogene. CDR3 length equals 16 residues. The DNA of the CDR3 is TGTGCCAGCAGCAAAGACGGGGGACTAGGGTGGGATGAAGCTTTCTTT. It yields the protein CASSKDGGLGWDEAFF.

The CDR3 DNA reads TGCGCCAGCAGCCGCCTGGGCCCCGGGGAGCTGTTTTTT. It yields the protein CASSRLGPGELFF. The genes are TRBV4-1 and TRBJ2-2; no definite D call. The germline V and J ends were trimmed by 4 bases and 6 bases, with 9 bases remaining between them. This CDR3 has 13 residues. Germline V CDR1 and CDR2: MGHRA, YSYEKL.

The V gene is TRBV7-9, the J gene TRBJ2-1; possibly TRBD1 or TRBD2 for D (6 bases each). The CDR3 has 15 amino acids. The germline V gene has CDR1 SEHNR and CDR2 FQNEAQ (reference sequence). The ends were cut back, 2 bases at V and 12 bases at J, with 20 bases in the middle. CDR3 nucleotide sequence: TGTGCCAGCAGCTTAACATCCCGGGGGCCTCGGGGGCAGTTCTTC. It encodes CASSLTSRGPRGQFF.

The rearrangement uses TRBV20-1 and TRBJ1-5; TRBD1 is a possible D gene (6 bases). CDR1 and CDR2 from the germline V gene are DFQATT and SNEGSKA (reference sequence). V gave up 3 bases and J gave up 1 base, with 13 bases separating them. CDR3 length: 15 residues. CDR3 in DNA: TGCAGTGCTAGTCGTTGGGACACCAGCAATCAGCCCCAGCATTTT. Translation gives CSASRWDTSNQPQHF.

Comments on this clone: The same CDR3 also results from other DNA sequences found in this sample. The chain's CDR3 is CASSMTGSSYEQYF. The CDR3 nucleotides read TGTGCCAGTAGTATGACAGGGAGCTCCTACGAGCAGTACTTC. The gene calls are TRBV19 and TRBJ2-7, with 7 bases that match TRBD1. In germline, CDR1 is LNHDA, CDR2 SQIVND (reference sequence). The CDR3 extends over 14 amino acids. Trimming removed 3 bases from V and 0 bases from J; junction bases left unmatched: 2.

The chain has TRBV6-6 and TRBJ2-7, with D perhaps TRBD1 (6 bases). Germline CDR1 MNHNY, CDR2 SVGAGI (reference sequence). The CDR3 has 13 amino acids. Between the trimmed V and J ends, which lost 2 bases and 4 bases, there was a span of 9 bases. The CDR3 loop is CASSYQQGYEQYF. The CDR3 region has the DNA TGTGCCAGCAGTTACCAGCAGGGGTACGAGCAGTACTTC.

The chain employs TRBV7-2 and TRBJ1-2, with D uncertain. The CDR3 spans 13 residues. Germline CDR1 is SGHTA and CDR2 is FQGNSA. Deletions cut 4 bases from V and 5 bases from J, with 11 bases between. CDR3 in DNA: TGTGCCAGCAGCTCGCAGACGGGTTATGGCTACACCTTC. Protein sequence: CASSSQTGYGYTF.

The J gene is TRBJ1-6, the V gene TRBV6-1; tentatively, D is TRBD1 (5 bases). The CDR3 spans 15 residues. Germline CDR1 MNHNS, CDR2 SASEGT. Trimming removed 2 bases at V and 4 bases at J, with 9 bases between. The CDR3 bases are TGTGCCAGCAGTGAAAGGGGACTGTATAATTCACCCCTCCACTTT. Translation: CASSERGLYNSPLHF.

This chain connects TRBV4-1 to TRBJ2-2; D not resolved. Trimming cost V 1 base and J 7 bases, with 10 bases left between them. The germline gives CDR1 MGHRA, CDR2 YSYEKL. The CDR3 runs 14 residues. The CDR3 region has the DNA TGCGCCAGCAGCCAAGCGCAGGCTAGCGGGGAGCTGTTTTTT. The encoded protein is CASSQAQASGELFF.

The chain is built from TRBV29-1 and TRBJ1-1; a weak D match, TRBD1 (5 bases). The germline V gene encodes CDR1 SQVTM and CDR2 ANQGSEA. The CDR3 covers 13 residues. V lost 3 bases and J 1 base, leaving 9 bases between the germline ends. CDR3 DNA: TGCAGCGTTGACAGGGATGGGAACACTGAAGCTTTCTTT. Translation gives CSVDRDGNTEAFF.

The rearrangement joins TRBV28 to TRBJ1-3; D uncertain. Between the trimmed V and J ends, which lost 3 bases and 14 bases, there was a span of 11 bases. CDR3 size: 11 residues. Germline values: CDR1 MDHEN, CDR2 SYDVKM. As DNA, the CDR3 is TGTGCCAGCAGTTTTAATGGCGCTTTATATTTT. Translating gives CASSFNGALYF.

The chain links TRBV6-5 to TRBJ1-3; the match to TRBD1 covers 7 bases. The CDR3 runs 15 residues. The trim removed 6 bases at V and 3 bases at J, leaving 8 bases unmatched. Germline assignment: CDR1 MNHEY and CDR2 SVGAGI. The DNA of the CDR3 is TGTGCCAGCAGCTACACAGGGGAGGTTGGAAACACCATATATTTT. Protein product: CASSYTGEVGNTIYF.

The chain employs TRBV11-2 and TRBJ2-5; TRBD2 matches at 7 bases. V gave up 5 bases and J gave up 5 bases; unmatched junction bases: 5. Germline CDR1 SGHAT, CDR2 FQNNGV. CDR3 length equals 13 residues. The CDR3 DNA sequence: TGTGCCAGCAGCAAACTAGCGACGGAGACCCAGTACTTC. Translating gives CASSKLATETQYF. Variable domain in full (rest from reference TRBV11-2 and TRBJ2-5): EAGVAQSPRYKIIEKRQSVAFWCNPISGHATLYWYQQILGQGPKLLIQFQNNGVVDDSQLPKDRFSAERLKGVDSTLKIQPAKLEDSAVYLCASSKLATETQYFGPGTRLLVL.

V usage is TRBV28 and J usage is TRBJ2-1; 7 bases line up with TRBD2. The CDR3 is made up of 13 amino acids. With V trimmed by 9 bases and J by 4 bases, 6 bases remained unmatched. Germline V gives CDR1 MDHEN, CDR2 SYDVKM. DNA of the CDR3: TGTGCCAGTCTTAGGGAGGGTTACAATGAGCAGTTCTTC. Its translation: CASLREGYNEQFF.

The CDR3 loop reads CASSERGTNEKLFF. The CDR3 DNA reads TGTGCCAGCAGTGAAAGGGGGACTAATGAAAAACTGTTTTTT. This chain uses TRBV6-1 with TRBJ1-4; D perhaps matches TRBD1 (6 bases). Trimming pared 2 bases from V and 2 bases from J, leaving 6 bases between. The CDR3 totals 14 residues. Germline CDR1 reads MNHNS; CDR2 reads SASEGT.

J is TRBJ1-1 and V is TRBV19, with a weak D call TRBD1 (5 bases). Germline V lookup: CDR1 LNHDA, CDR2 SQIVND (reference sequence). Trimming cost V 8 bases and J 4 bases, with 11 bases left between them. There are 12 residues in the CDR3. CDR3 amino acids: CASGDGSTEAFF. DNA for the CDR3: TGTGCCAGTGGGGACGGTAGCACTGAAGCTTTCTTT.

The gene calls are TRBV24-1 and TRBJ2-1; D gene ambiguous. The CDR3 totals 16 residues. V gave up 1 base and J gave up 0 bases, with 9 bases separating them. Germline CDR1 reads KGHDR; CDR2 reads SFDVKD. CDR3 in amino acids: CATSDFDPSSYNEQFF. The CDR3 DNA reads TGTGCCACCAGTGATTTCGACCCCAGCTCCTACAATGAGCAGTTCTTC.